These 24 T cell receptor beta chains were all obtained from the same sample, sequenced in a study of blood T cell repertoires in COVID-19. The data were produced by immunoSEQ multiplex PCR, yet TCRdb's version contains in-frame clones alone and is incomplete. The sample holds approximately 310,000 clones, approximately 85% seen once. Sequencing was performed on PBMCs or T cells enriched from blood (not recorded which). The source of these receptors is a man in his thirties or forties who had recovered from COVID-19.

This clone was observed a single time. This chain uses TRBV3-1 (or the pseudogene TRBV3-2) with TRBJ2-1; 8 positions match TRBD2. The trim removed 4 bases at V and 6 bases at J, leaving 11 bases unmatched. The CDR3 contains 16 residues. Germline CDR1 reads LGHDT; CDR2 reads YNNKEL (reference sequence). The CDR3 DNA reads TGTGCCAGCAGCCCGGCGGGCGGGGGGAAGATCAATGAGCAGTTCTTC. Its translation: CASSPAGGGKINEQFF.

The CDR3 loop is CASSPGQGARSNTEAFF. In DNA, the CDR3 is TGTGCCAGCTCACCAGGACAGGGGGCGCGTTCAAACACTGAAGCTTTCTTT. The gene calls are TRBV18 and TRBJ1-1, with 11 bases identical to TRBD1. The germline V gene has CDR1 KGHSH and CDR2 LQKENI. The ends lost 2 bases at V and 2 bases at J; junction bases unmatched: 7. The CDR3 covers 17 residues. The variable domain in full, completed from reference TRBV18 and TRBJ1-1, reads NAGVMQNPRHLVRRRGQEARLRCSPMKGHSHVYWYRQLPEEGLKFMVYLQKENIIDESGMPKERFSAEFPKEGPSILRIQQVVRGDSAAYFCASSPGQGARSNTEAFFGQGTRLTVV.

The rearrangement uses TRBV6-1 and TRBJ1-6; tentative D call: TRBD1 (5 bases). The V gene lost 1 base and the J gene lost 4 bases, with 11 bases spanning the gap. Per germline, CDR1 MNHNS and CDR2 SASEGT. CDR3 size: 16 residues. The chain's CDR3 is CASSEVSGGYNSPLHF. CDR3 nucleotide sequence: TGTGCCAGCAGTGAAGTCTCGGGGGGGTATAATTCACCCCTCCACTTT.

The chain has TRBV3-1 (or the pseudogene TRBV3-2) and TRBJ1-5, with TRBD1 matching 7 bases. In germline, CDR1 is LGHDT, CDR2 YNNKEL (reference sequence). Germline trimming cut 1 base from V and 6 bases from J; bases unmatched to any gene: 6. The CDR3 is 15 residues long. The CDR3 loop reads CASSQGAGGAQPQHF. The CDR3 DNA follows: TGTGCCAGCAGCCAAGGCGCAGGGGGTGCTCAGCCCCAGCATTTT.

Here the CDR3 reads CASHSGAGAINEQFF. The CDR3 DNA reads as TGTGCCAGCCATAGCGGGGCGGGGGCCATCAATGAGCAGTTCTTC. The chain recombines TRBV9 with TRBJ2-1, with TRBD2 identical over 8 bases. Germline V lookup: CDR1 SGDLS, CDR2 YYNGEE. CDR3 length equals 15 residues. The ends lost 7 bases at V and 6 bases at J; junction bases unmatched: 12. Using reference TRBV9 and TRBJ2-1 for the parts outside the CDR3, the full variable domain is DSGVTQTPKHLITATGQRVTLRCSPRSGDLSVYWYQQSLDQGLQFLIQYYNGEERAKGNILERFSAQQFPDLHSELNLSSLELGDSALYFCASHSGAGAINEQFFGPGTRLTVL.

The V gene is TRBV6-1, the J gene TRBJ2-1; TRBD2 agrees at 14 bases. Germline CDR1 is MNHNS and CDR2 is SASEGT. J lost 7 bases, V lost 5 bases, and 4 bases had no gene match. The CDR3 is made up of 15 amino acids. The CDR3 loop reads CASSLTSGGGNEQFF. The DNA for the CDR3 is TGTGCCAGCAGTTTGACTAGCGGGGGGGGGAATGAGCAGTTCTTC.

This chain connects TRBV30 to TRBJ1-1, with 8 bases matching TRBD1. The CDR3 contains 14 residues. Germline-derived CDR1 and CDR2 are GTSNPN and SVGIG (reference sequence). The V segment lost 8 bases and the J segment 0 bases; nucleotides outside the gene matches: 8. Here the CDR3 DNA reads TGTGCCAGAACGAGGGGACAGGTGAACACTGAAGCTTTCTTT. This gives the protein CARTRGQVNTEAFF.

The chain employs TRBV14 and TRBJ1-3; D unresolved. V lost 1 base to trimming and J lost 9 bases, with 13 bases between them. The CDR3 is 14 amino acids. CDR1 is SGHDN and CDR2 is FVKESK in the germline V gene. CDR3 DNA: TGTGCCAGCAGCCAAGCGAGGGTTGGAGTCACCATATATTTT. Translated, it gives CASSQARVGVTIYF.

The chain employs TRBV5-1 and TRBJ2-2; D unclear. Germline loops: CDR1 SGHRS, CDR2 YFSETQ. V gave up 0 bases and J gave up 5 bases, with 2 bases separating them. The CDR3 is 12 residues long. The CDR3 loop is CASSLATGELFF. DNA for the CDR3: TGCGCCAGCAGCTTGGCTACCGGGGAGCTGTTTTTT.

This chain links TRBV5-1 with TRBJ1-1; the D is unclear. Germline-derived CDR1 and CDR2 are SGHRS and YFSETQ. There are 13 residues in the CDR3. The V end was cut by 3 bases, the J end by 3 bases, with 9 bases between. The CDR3 DNA reads TGCGCCAGCAGCTCCGAGGTTGACACTGAAGCTTTCTTT. It is translated as CASSSEVDTEAFF.

The chain uses TRBV6-5 and TRBJ1-1; D is unresolved. V was clipped by 10 bases and J by 1 base, with 13 bases between them. Germline V gene lookup returns CDR1 MNHEY and CDR2 SVGAGI. CDR3 length: 13 residues. CDR3 amino acids: CAIKRLRNTEAFF. CDR3 nucleotides: TGTGCCATTAAACGGTTGAGGAACACTGAAGCTTTCTTT.

This chain links TRBV6-5 with TRBJ1-2, with TRBD1 as a possible D gene (6 bases). Germline CDR1 and CDR2: MNHEY and SVGAGI. Trimming removed 6 bases at V and 7 bases at J, with 12 bases between. The CDR3 spans 12 residues. The CDR3 coding sequence is TGTGCCAGCAGGGACAGCCTCTTTGGCTACACCTTC. Its translation: CASRDSLFGYTF.

The gene calls are TRBV12-3 or TRBV12-4 and TRBJ1-1; unclear D gene. The CDR3 has 11 residues. Trimming took 3 bases from V and 11 from J, leaving 10 bases between them. DNA for the CDR3: TGTGCCAGCAGTTTGGTGTACGGGGCTTTCTTT. Protein: CASSLVYGAFF.

The chain couples TRBV28 to TRBJ2-5, with D possibly matching TRBD2 (5 bases). Germline V gene data show CDR1 as MDHEN and CDR2 as SYDVKM. Trimming cost V 5 bases and J 5 bases, with 21 bases left between them. The CDR3 totals 16 residues. CDR3 in DNA: TGTGCCAGCAGTCCCACCTGGACGGGAAGTTTGGAGACCCAGTACTTC. It codes for CASSPTWTGSLETQYF.

V usage is TRBV19 and J usage is TRBJ2-7; 9 bases align to TRBD1. Germline V gene data show CDR1 as LNHDA and CDR2 as SQIVND (reference sequence). Trimming at V came to 6 bases and at J to 2 bases, leaving 8 bases not matched to a gene. The CDR3 has 15 amino acids. CDR3 DNA: TGTGCCAGTAGCTATGGACAGGGGAGCGCCTACGAGCAGTACTTC. As protein: CASSYGQGSAYEQYF.

The chain recombines TRBV15 with TRBJ1-4; no reliable D call. This CDR3 region has 15 residues. Trimming cost V 0 bases and J 5 bases, with 10 bases left between them. The V gene's germline CDR1 is LNHNV and CDR2 YYDKDF (reference sequence). CDR3 DNA sequence: TGTGCCACCAGCAGAGATGTGACATTGAATGAAAAACTGTTTTTT. Its protein product is CATSRDVTLNEKLFF. The complete variable domain, with remaining parts taken from reference TRBV15 and TRBJ1-4, reads DAMVIQNPRYQVTQFGKPVTLSCSQTLNHNVMYWYQQKSSQAPKLLFHYYDKDFNNEADTPDNFQSRRPNTSFCFLDIRSPGLGDTAMYLCATSRDVTLNEKLFFGSGTQLSVL.

This chain uses TRBV5-8 with TRBJ1-4, with a tentative D call TRBD1 (6 bases). Trimming left V 4 bases short and J 5 bases short, with 9 bases between. Germline V CDR1 and CDR2: SGHTS, YDEGEE. There are 13 residues in the CDR3. DNA for the CDR3: TGTGCCAGCAGCCGAGACAGGAATGAAAAACTGTTTTTT. Translating it yields CASSRDRNEKLFF. Full variable domain (rest looked up from reference TRBV5-8 and TRBJ1-4): EAGVTQSPTHLIKTRGQQATLRCSPISGHTSVYWYQQALGLGLQFLLWYDEGEERNRGNFPPRFSGRQFPNYSSELNVNALELEDSALYLCASSRDRNEKLFFGSGTQLSVL.

The DNA of the CDR3 is TGTGCCAGCAGCTTGGTTCCAGGGAATCAGCCCCAGCATTTT. This translates into CASSLVPGNQPQHF. This chain connects TRBV5-8 to TRBJ1-5, with D possibly being TRBD1 (5 bases). CDR3 length equals 14 residues. Germline CDR1 reads SGHTS; CDR2 reads YDEGEE. V dropped 0 bases and J dropped 4 bases, with 8 bases sitting between them.

V usage is TRBV2 and J usage is TRBJ1-5; D perhaps matches TRBD1 (5 bases). The CDR3 is made up of 17 amino acids. The V gene's germline CDR1 is SNHLY and CDR2 FYNNEI. With 4 bases removed from V and 0 bases from J, the gap between germline ends came to 16 bases. This CDR3 is CASSAPGNLYSNQPQHF. Written as DNA, the CDR3 is TGTGCCAGCAGTGCTCCAGGGAACCTATATAGCAATCAGCCCCAGCATTTT.

The CDR3 sequence: CASFRDINSPLHF. The CDR3 coding sequence is TGTGCCAGCTTCCGGGACATAAATTCACCCCTCCACTTT. V is TRBV2 and J is TRBJ1-6; tentatively, D is TRBD1 (6 bases). Trimming shortened V by 8 bases and J by 7 bases, and 12 bases separated the two germline ends. The CDR3 loop spans 13 amino acids. CDR1 SNHLY and CDR2 FYNNEI come from the germline V gene.

CDR3 nucleotides: TGTGCCAGCTCACCGAATAGGACAGGACACTCATGGGATTCCTACAATGAGCAGTTCTTC. Protein: CASSPNRTGHSWDSYNEQFF. V usage is TRBV18 and J usage is TRBJ2-1; 7 bases are shared with TRBD1. V lost 3 bases and J lost 1; bases outside the gene matches: 18. Germline loops: CDR1 KGHSH, CDR2 LQKENI. This CDR3 contains 20 residues. Full variable domain (remainder filled in from reference TRBV18 and TRBJ2-1): NAGVMQNPRHLVRRRGQEARLRCSPMKGHSHVYWYRQLPEEGLKFMVYLQKENIIDESGMPKERFSAEFPKEGPSILRIQQVVRGDSAAYFCASSPNRTGHSWDSYNEQFFGPGTRLTVL.

This chain uses TRBV14 with TRBJ2-5; weak D call: TRBD1 (6 bases). V lost 1 base to trimming and J lost 1 base, with 10 bases between them. This CDR3 comprises 15 residues. Germline CDR1 and CDR2: SGHDN and FVKESK. The DNA of the CDR3 is TGTGCCAGCAGCCAAGTACGGACAGTCCAAGAGACCCAGTACTTC. Protein: CASSQVRTVQETQYF.

V is TRBV4-1 and J is TRBJ2-1; 8 positions agree with TRBD2. The CDR3 consists of 18 residues. Germline lookup yields CDR1 MGHRA and CDR2 YSYEKL. The ends lost 1 base at V and 0 bases at J; junction bases unmatched: 8. In DNA, the CDR3 is TGCGCCAGCAGCCAAGCTAGCGGGCGAGGAAGCTCCTACAATGAGCAGTTCTTC. Residues: CASSQASGRGSSYNEQFF.

This chain connects TRBV2 to TRBJ1-2; 7 bases are a match to TRBD1. Germline CDR1 is SNHLY and CDR2 is FYNNEI. The CDR3 has 14 amino acids. Trimming took 2 bases from V and 7 from J; bases not matched to a gene: 7. CDR3 coding DNA: TGTGCCAGCAGTGAATTGGGGACAGTGACTGGCTACACCTTC. The encoded protein is CASSELGTVTGYTF.